One and the same sample provided the 27 T cell receptor beta chains below, sequenced in a study of CD8 T cells in Susac syndrome. When the RNA was reverse transcribed, random hexamers were used with an input of about 0.5 to 1 ug. TCRdb recomputed calls from the immunoSEQ multiplex PCR reads with MiXCR, one row per CDR3 protein. In the table there are about 110,000 distinct CDR3 sequences, around 94% of which are singletons. The sequenced sample was CD8+ T cells from PBMCs. These receptors were collected from a human donor with Susac syndrome.

The rearrangement links TRBV13 to TRBJ2-2, with D hard to call. The V gene lost 0 bases and the J gene lost 4 bases, with 6 bases spanning the gap. This CDR3 spans 14 amino acids. The V gene's germline CDR1 is PRHDT and CDR2 FYEKMQ (reference sequence). In DNA, the CDR3 is TGTGCCAGCAGCTTAGGGGCCCTCACCGGGGAGCTGTTTTTT. Its translation: CASSLGALTGELFF.

The genes are TRBV9 and TRBJ1-2, with D maybe TRBD1 (6 bases). The ends were cut back, 0 bases at V and 2 bases at J, with 11 bases in the middle. Per germline, CDR1 SGDLS and CDR2 YYNGEE. The CDR3 loop spans 15 amino acids. The CDR3 region is CASSVGGGENYGYTF. As DNA, the CDR3 is TGTGCCAGCAGCGTAGGAGGGGGAGAAAACTATGGCTACACCTTC.

Only one count was recorded for this clonotype. The chain carries TRBV9 and TRBJ1-3, with D possibly TRBD1 on 5 matching bases. The CDR3 totals 17 residues. V gave up 2 bases and J gave up 2 bases, with 17 bases separating them. Germline V gene lookup returns CDR1 SGDLS and CDR2 YYNGEE. CDR3 in amino acids: CASSVSSTELTGNTIYF. CDR3 sequence (DNA): TGTGCCAGCAGCGTTTCATCGACAGAGCTTACTGGAAACACCATATATTTT.

The chain has TRBV19 and TRBJ2-5; 8 nucleotides agree with TRBD2. Germline CDR1 reads LNHDA; CDR2 reads SQIVND (reference sequence). J gave up 5 bases and V 6 bases, and 5 bases lay outside the gene matches. There are 13 residues in the CDR3. CDR3 sequence (DNA): TGTGCCAGTAGCCCGGGAGGGGTCGAGACCCAGTACTTC. Encoded protein: CASSPGGVETQYF.

The chain carries TRBV3-1 and TRBJ2-5; 7 nucleotides agree with TRBD2. The CDR3 is 18 amino acids. The V gene's germline CDR1 is LGHDT and CDR2 YNNKEL (reference sequence). The J segment lost 5 bases and the V segment lost 2 bases, leaving 17 bases of the junction unmatched. The CDR3 sequence is CASSQSPGRGREVETQYF. In DNA form, the CDR3 reads TGTGCCAGCAGCCAAAGCCCGGGGAGGGGAAGGGAAGTGGAGACCCAGTACTTC.

The chain couples TRBV9 to TRBJ2-7; D is undetermined. This CDR3 contains 14 residues. The germline V and J ends were trimmed by 0 bases and 5 bases, with 12 bases remaining between them. CDR1 is SGDLS, CDR2 YYNGEE, per germline. CDR3 sequence: CASSVGSSIDEQYF. The DNA for the CDR3 is TGTGCCAGCAGCGTAGGGTCGAGTATCGACGAGCAGTACTTC.

The chain joins TRBV20-1 to TRBJ2-1, with a weak D call TRBD1 (5 bases). Germline-derived CDR1 and CDR2 are DFQATT and SNEGSKA (reference sequence). The CDR3 has 15 residues. V was cut by 1 base and J by 4 bases, with 14 bases left in between. Written as DNA, the CDR3 is TGCAGTGCTAGAGGGGGCCCTCAGGATTACAATGAGCAGTTCTTC. Its protein is CSARGGPQDYNEQFF.

The rearrangement links TRBV5-6 to TRBJ2-1; D is unclear. The CDR3 is 13 amino acids. V lost 1 base, J lost 4 bases, and 6 bases lay in between. Germline loops: CDR1 SGHDT, CDR2 YYEEEE. The chain's CDR3 is CASSLWAYNEQFF. In DNA form, the CDR3 reads TGTGCCAGCAGCTTGTGGGCATACAATGAGCAGTTCTTC. Full variable domain (remainder filled in from reference TRBV5-6 and TRBJ2-1): DAGVTQSPTHLIKTRGQQVTLRCSPKSGHDTVSWYQQALGQGPQFIFQYYEEEERQRGNFPDRFSGHQFPNYSSELNVNALLLGDSALYLCASSLWAYNEQFFGPGTRLTVL.

The gene calls are TRBV12-3 or TRBV12-4 and TRBJ2-7, with D uncertain. The CDR3 is made up of 14 amino acids. V gave up 3 bases and J gave up 3 bases, with 12 bases separating them. CDR3 sequence (DNA): TGTGCCAGCAGTTTGGGCAGTTCCATCTACGAGCAGTACTTC. Translating gives CASSLGSSIYEQYF.

This sequence joins TRBV20-1 and TRBJ2-7; D is uncertain. This CDR3 is built from 15 residues. Germline V gene lookup returns CDR1 DFQATT and CDR2 SNEGSKA (reference sequence). V lost 6 bases, J lost 4 bases, and 22 bases lay in between. The CDR3 DNA is TGCAGTGCCACCGACCCCAACGTGGGGATATACGAGCAGTACTTC. Protein product: CSATDPNVGIYEQYF.

This sequence joins TRBV29-1 and TRBJ2-2; D is uncertain. Germline CDR1 SQVTM, CDR2 ANQGSEA. This CDR3 is built from 13 residues. Trimming removed 2 bases at V and 5 bases at J, with 9 bases between. The chain's CDR3 is CSVETVGTGELFF. The CDR3 nucleotides read TGCAGCGTTGAAACGGTCGGGACCGGGGAGCTGTTTTTT.

V is TRBV5-4 and J is TRBJ2-3, with TRBD2 identical over 9 bases. The CDR3 contains 15 residues. V lost 4 bases and J lost 4; bases outside the gene matches: 7. The germline V gene encodes CDR1 SGHNT and CDR2 YYREEE (reference sequence). The CDR3 is CASSQAGGGPDTQYF. The CDR3 nucleotides are TGTGCCAGCAGCCAAGCGGGGGGAGGACCAGATACGCAGTATTTT.

V is TRBV12-3 or TRBV12-4 and J is TRBJ2-3; no firm D call. The CDR3 totals 15 residues. The V gene lost 6 bases and the J gene lost 4 bases, with 17 bases spanning the gap. The CDR3 DNA reads TGTGCCAGCAGCCCCGATGGGGATGAGGCAGATACGCAGTATTTT. This sequence encodes CASSPDGDEADTQYF.

The chain links TRBV7-2 to TRBJ2-7; 10 bases are a match to TRBD1. CDR3 size: 15 residues. Germline V gives CDR1 SGHTA, CDR2 FQGNSA. Trimming at V came to 3 bases and at J to 5 bases, leaving 7 bases not matched to a gene. CDR3 protein: CASSLEGQGRDEQYF. Here the CDR3 DNA reads TGTGCCAGCAGCTTGGAGGGACAGGGGAGGGACGAGCAGTACTTC.

This rearrangement joins TRBV27 to TRBJ2-3; D is undetermined. Germline V gives CDR1 MNHEY, CDR2 SMNVEV (reference sequence). V dropped 8 bases and J dropped 4 bases, with 7 bases sitting between them. The CDR3 is 11 residues long. CDR3 sequence reads: CASRLADTQYF. The CDR3 DNA is TGTGCCAGCCGCTTGGCAGATACGCAGTATTTT.

The V and J genes are TRBV6-5 and TRBJ1-5; D might be TRBD1 (5 bases). Germline V lookup: CDR1 MNHEY, CDR2 SVGAGI. The CDR3 contains 14 residues. The V gene lost 5 bases and the J gene lost 1 base, with 9 bases spanning the gap. The CDR3: CASSPWGSNQPQHF. The CDR3 DNA sequence: TGTGCCAGCAGTCCATGGGGGAGCAATCAGCCCCAGCATTTT.

This chain links TRBV6-6 with TRBJ1-5, with unresolved D. Germline CDR1 reads MNHNY; CDR2 reads SVGAGI (reference sequence). The germline V and J ends were trimmed by 3 bases and 1 base, with 7 bases remaining between them. The CDR3 runs to 14 residues. This chain's CDR3 is CASSYGPSNQPQHF. In DNA, the CDR3 is TGTGCCAGCAGTTATGGGCCGAGCAATCAGCCCCAGCATTTT.

In its sample, this clonotype was seen a few times. V is TRBV12-3 or TRBV12-4 and J is TRBJ2-1; D gene uncertain. The V end was cut by 3 bases, the J end by 7 bases, with 4 bases between. The CDR3 is 11 amino acids. CDR3 in DNA: TGTGCCAGCAGTTTTGGGAATGAGCAGTTCTTC. Translating it yields CASSFGNEQFF.

V gene TRBV2 combines with J gene TRBJ2-1, with D maybe TRBD2 (6 bases). From germline, CDR1 is SNHLY and CDR2 FYNNEI. V lost 7 bases and J lost 4, with 17 bases in between. The CDR3 covers 15 residues. In DNA form, the CDR3 reads TGTGCCAGCACCCCCGGGACTGGGCTATACAATGAGCAGTTCTTC. Translation gives CASTPGTGLYNEQFF. Full variable domain (remainder filled in from reference TRBV2 and TRBJ2-1): EPEVTQTPSHQVTQMGQEVILRCVPISNHLYFYWYRQILGQKVEFLVSFYNNEISEKSEIFDDQFSVERPDGSNFTLKIRSTKLEDSAMYFCASTPGTGLYNEQFFGPGTRLTVL.

The CDR3 region is CASSVDGTGGNTIYF. The CDR3 DNA reads as TGTGCCAGCAGCGTAGACGGGACAGGGGGAAACACCATATATTTT. The rearrangement joins TRBV9 to TRBJ1-3, with 9 nucleotides matching TRBD1. This CDR3 spans 15 amino acids. The germline V gene encodes CDR1 SGDLS and CDR2 YYNGEE. Trimming at V came to 0 bases and at J to 4 bases, leaving 2 bases not matched to a gene.

This rearrangement joins TRBV20-1 to TRBJ1-2; possibly TRBD1 for D (6 bases). This CDR3 is built from 12 residues. The V and J ends lost 5 bases and 8 bases respectively, with 15 bases between them. Germline CDR1 reads DFQATT; CDR2 reads SNEGSKA (reference sequence). The CDR3 spells CSARGGGIGYTF. Written as DNA, the CDR3 is TGCAGTGCTCGAGGGGGTGGGATAGGCTACACCTTC.

This rearrangement joins TRBV6-5 to TRBJ2-7; TRBD2 matches 7 bases. V lost 2 bases, J lost 6 bases, and 10 bases stayed unmatched. In germline, CDR1 is MNHEY, CDR2 SVGAGI. This CDR3 contains 15 residues. The CDR3 spells CASSYATGTTGEQYF. Here the CDR3 DNA reads TGTGCCAGCAGTTACGCGACGGGGACTACGGGCGAGCAGTACTTC.

The chain carries TRBV3-1 and TRBJ1-5, with no clear D. The CDR3 sequence is 13 residues long. V was pared by 4 bases and J by 7 bases, with 11 bases between. Germline V gene sequence: CDR1 LGHDT, CDR2 YNNKEL (reference sequence). The DNA of the CDR3 is TGTGCCAGCAGCCCTCGGGGAGAACAGCCCCAGCATTTT. Amino acid sequence: CASSPRGEQPQHF. The entire variable domain, with the rest obtained from reference TRBV3-1 and TRBJ1-5, is as follows: DTAVSQTPKYLVTQMGNDKSIKCEQNLGHDTMYWYKQDSKKFLKIMFSYNNKELIINETVPNRFSPKSPDKAHLNLHINSLELGDSAVYFCASSPRGEQPQHFGDGTRLSIL.

This clonotype is a singleton in its sample. The V call is TRBV4-1, the J call TRBJ1-4; D is unresolved. The V end lost 3 bases, the J end lost 8 bases, and 16 bases lay between the germline ends. This CDR3 comprises 15 residues. CDR1 is MGHRA, CDR2 YSYEKL, per germline. The CDR3 bases are TGCGCCAGCAGCCAGGAGGACCGCCCGACGGAAAAACTGTTTTTT. Its translation is CASSQEDRPTEKLFF.

This chain connects TRBV9 to TRBJ2-7; no firm D call. The CDR3 spans 14 residues. Trimming left V 4 bases short and J 5 bases short, with 16 bases between. Germline loops: CDR1 SGDLS, CDR2 YYNGEE. Here the CDR3 reads CASSPGTILNEQYF. CDR3 DNA sequence: TGTGCCAGCAGCCCGGGCACTATTCTTAACGAGCAGTACTTC.

This chain links TRBV5-1 with TRBJ2-1, with D unclear. V lost 0 bases and J lost 6, with 4 bases in between. The CDR3 is 12 amino acids. CDR1 is SGHRS, CDR2 YFSETQ, per germline. CDR3: CASSLAPNEQFF. In nucleotides, the CDR3 is TGCGCCAGCAGCTTGGCCCCCAATGAGCAGTTCTTC.

The rearrangement uses TRBV5-1 and TRBJ2-7; D is undetermined. CDR1 SGHRS and CDR2 YFSETQ come from the germline V gene. V shed 1 base and J shed 0 bases, with 11 bases lying between them. The CDR3 contains 15 residues. Here the CDR3 reads CASSLFDSGSYEQYF. Written as DNA, the CDR3 is TGCGCCAGCAGCTTGTTTGACTCGGGCTCCTACGAGCAGTACTTC.